The source of this TCR beta chain is a study of OX40 agonist ivuxolimab in advanced cancers. Study details: Eligibility admitted prior anti-PD-1, anti-PD-L1 or anti-CTLA-4 therapy; about 40% had some.

Findings of the study overall: Among the least clonally expanded were partial responders at 0.1-3.0 mg/kg.

Repertoires were generated with immunoSEQ multiplex PCR, while TCRdb's copy carries only in-frame clones and drops some. The sample lists tens of thousands of clones, around 86% seen once, with around 0.76% in the top ten. As concerns this clone: Its antigen is not known.

At baseline, cycle 4 day 1, and cycle 7 day 1, blood was sampled. Specimen: CD4+ or CD8+ T cells sorted from blood, collected in a trial of the OX40 agonist ivuxolimab. This TCR was recovered from an adult with an advanced solid tumor such as melanoma, head and neck, liver or kidney cancer.

For the CDR3, the DNA is TGTGCCTGGAGTTTACAGGGGGGGAGGGCTGGGGCCAACGTCCTGACTTTC. This translates into CAWSLQGGRAGANVLTF. V is TRBV30 and J is TRBJ2-6, with D possibly TRBD1 on 8 matching bases. V was pared by 2 bases and J by 2 bases, with 16 bases between. The germline V gene has CDR1 GTSNPN and CDR2 SVGIG (reference sequence). The CDR3 has 17 residues.